A selection of T cell receptor beta chains follows, all from one sample in a study of early T cells in non-severe SARS-CoV-2 infection. TCRdb re-called the 5' RACE reads through MiXCR, storing one row per CDR3 protein. The table shows under 70,000 distinct CDR3 sequences, with roughly 12% occurring only once. Source material: whole blood. These receptors all stem from an adult who was a healthcare worker with PCR-confirmed SARS-CoV-2 infection or an uninfected control (not recorded which). Both conserved end residues are part of each CDR3. The D gene is left open where the match is weak. A clone size is listed for some rows: how often the clone was seen (once, few, many), or a class if it is expanded.

D | J | size | V | DNA | CDR3
NA | TRBJ2-3 | NA | TRBV12-3/TRBV12-4 | TGTGCCAGCAGTTTGTTCTTATCCACAGATACGCAGTATTTT | CASSLFLSTDTQYF
NA | TRBJ1-5 | many | TRBV7-9 | TGTGCCAGCAGCTTAGGGGGGGGTAGCAATCAGCCCCAGCATTTT | CASSLGGGSNQPQHF
TRBD2 | TRBJ2-3 | NA | TRBV7-2 | TGTGCCAGCAGCTTGCCGGGAGGCCCTCAGGTGACGCAGTATTTT | CASSLPGGPQVTQYF
TRBD2 | TRBJ2-1 | NA | TRBV29-1 | TGCAGCGTTAAAATCCTAGCGGGAGAGGTTGAGCAGTTCTTC | CSVKILAGEVEQFF
NA | TRBJ2-1 | many | TRBV6-5 | TGTGCCAGCAGTTACTCTCAAAGTCCCTACAATGAGCAGTTCTTC | CASSYSQSPYNEQFF
NA | TRBJ1-6 | many | TRBV6-4 | TGTGCCAGCAGTGACTCTTGGGGGTTCAATTCACCCCTCCACTTT | CASSDSWGFNSPLHF
NA | TRBJ2-2 | NA | TRBV18 | TGTGCCAGCTCACCACTGACAGCCCATACCGGGGAGCTGTTTTTT | CASSPLTAHTGELFF
NA | TRBJ2-7 | many | TRBV10-3 | TGTGCCACCGGACAGGGAGGGAACTACGAGCAGTACTTC | CATGQGGNYEQYF
NA | TRBJ1-3 | NA | TRBV6-6 | TGTGCCAGCAGTATAAGCTCTGGAAACACCATATATTTT | CASSISSGNTIYF
NA | TRBJ2-5 | many | TRBV6-2/TRBV6-3 | TGTGCCTCGGACCGGGGACTTCTGGAGACCCAGTACTTC | CASDRGLLETQYF
TRBD1 | TRBJ1-5 | NA | TRBV6-6 | TGTGCCAGCAGCCGGGACAGGGGGCTTTATAGCAATCAGCCCCAGCATTTT | CASSRDRGLYSNQPQHF
NA | TRBJ1-1 | NA | TRBV7-3 | TGTGCCAGCAGCTTAACTAGAAACACTGAAGCTTTCTTT | CASSLTRNTEAFF
TRBD1 | TRBJ1-1 | many | TRBV7-2 | TGTGCCAGCAGCTTAGCAATGACAGGGTCTGAAGCTTTCTTT | CASSLAMTGSEAFF
NA | TRBJ2-7 | NA | TRBV28 | TGTGCCAGCACCAGAGGGGGACGGGGGTACTTC | CASTRGGRGYF
NA | TRBJ2-7 | NA | TRBV12-2 | TGTGCAAGTCGCCCGACAGGGGGCGAGCAGTACTTC | CASRPTGGEQYF
TRBD1 | TRBJ1-2 | NA | TRBV28 | TGTGCCAGCAGTTCAACAGGGGGCAGACTTTATGGCTACACCTTC | CASSSTGGRLYGYTF
NA | TRBJ2-1 | NA | TRBV20-1 | TGCAGTGCTAGAGAGTTGATCACCTACAATGAGCAGTTCTTC | CSARELITYNEQFF
TRBD1 | TRBJ2-2 | many | TRBV20-1 | TGCAGTGCTGCTGACAGGGTTAGAAACACCGGGGAGCTGTTTTTT | CSAADRVRNTGELFF
TRBD1 | TRBJ2-7 | many | TRBV6-2/TRBV6-3 | TGTGCCAGCAGTGGCCGGGACAGAACCCTCTACGAGCAGTACTTC | CASSGRDRTLYEQYF
NA | TRBJ2-3 | NA | TRBV12-3/TRBV12-4 | TGTGCCAGCAGTTTAGGGATTTCTAGCACAGATACGCAGTATTTT | CASSLGISSTDTQYF
NA | TRBJ2-5 | many | TRBV5-5 | TGTGCCAGCAGGGAGGATGGGGCCCCAGGGACCCAGTACTTC | CASREDGAPGTQYF
TRBD2 | TRBJ2-1 | NA | TRBV12-3/TRBV12-4 | TGTGCCAGCAGACGGCGGGAGGGCCATAACAATGAGCAGTTCTTC | CASRRREGHNNEQFF
NA | TRBJ2-5 | few | TRBV6-2/TRBV6-3 | TGTGCCAGCAGGAGAGGCGGAGGGAGTCAAGAGACCCAGTACTTC | CASRRGGGSQETQYF
NA | TRBJ1-5 | many | TRBV7-9 | TGTGCCAGCAGTTTTGGGTCTCCCCGGGGCAATCAGCCCCAGCATTTT | CASSFGSPRGNQPQHF
NA | TRBJ1-1 | few | TRBV2 | TGTGCCAGCAGGCCACAGGGTATCTCTGAAGCTTTCTTT | CASRPQGISEAFF
TRBD1 | TRBJ2-4 | few | TRBV11-1 | TGTGCCAGCAGTATCGGGACAGGGGGAGACATTCAGTACTTC | CASSIGTGGDIQYF
TRBD2 | TRBJ2-7 | many | TRBV7-6 | TGTGCCAGCAGCTTACGAACGGGAGGCGTCCACGAGCAGTACTTC | CASSLRTGGVHEQYF
NA | TRBJ2-7 | NA | TRBV19 | TGTGCCAGTAGTATAGAATCGGGCCTCAGCTCCTACGAGCAGTACTTC | CASSIESGLSSYEQYF
NA | TRBJ2-1 | few | TRBV28 | TGTGCCAGCACTCCCTTGCGGGTCTCCTACAATGAGCAGTTCTTC | CASTPLRVSYNEQFF
NA | TRBJ2-7 | many | TRBV7-2 | TGTGCCAGCAGCTTAGCAGGACAGCGAGGGCGGCTTTACGAGCAGTACTTC | CASSLAGQRGRLYEQYF
TRBD1 | TRBJ2-2 | few | TRBV10-3 | TGTGCCATCATGGGGACAGGGCTCAACACCGGGGAGCTGTTTTTT | CAIMGTGLNTGELFF
NA | TRBJ1-1 | many | TRBV7-6 | TGTGCCAGCACCCTCGCCCCCACAGTGAACACTGAAGCTTTCTTT | CASTLAPTVNTEAFF
NA | TRBJ1-2 | many | TRBV7-9 | TGTGCCAGCAGCCCAGAGATTCTTGGGTATGGCTACACCTTC | CASSPEILGYGYTF
NA | TRBJ2-3 | many | TRBV18 | TGTGCCAGCTCACCAAAGGATACGCAGTATTTT | CASSPKDTQYF
TRBD2 | TRBJ2-1 | many | TRBV6-5 | TGTGCCAGCAGAATTACCGGGGGGGGCCTCAATGAGCAGTTCTTC | CASRITGGGLNEQFF
NA | TRBJ1-2 | many | TRBV29-1 | TGCAGCGTTGAACGGGATCTAACCTATGGCTACACCTTC | CSVERDLTYGYTF
TRBD2 | TRBJ2-1 | many | TRBV11-3 | TGTGCCAGCAGCTCCCCGGTTAGCGGGAGGGGTAATGAGCAGTTCTTC | CASSSPVSGRGNEQFF
NA | TRBJ2-2 | many | TRBV5-4 | TGTGCCAGCAGCTCCCCCGTTGCGGCCGGGGAGCTGTTTTTT | CASSSPVAAGELFF
NA | TRBJ1-3 | NA | TRBV19 | TGTGCCAGTAGTCTGCTAACAGGATCATCTGCTGGAAACACCATATATTTT | CASSLLTGSSAGNTIYF
TRBD1 | TRBJ2-4 | NA | TRBV2 | TGTGCCTGCCGACAGGGGGACATTCAGTACTTC | CACRQGDIQYF
NA | TRBJ2-7 | few | TRBV2 | TGTGCCAGCAGTGACAGGGATGGGTGGAACGAGCAGTACTTC | CASSDRDGWNEQYF
NA | TRBJ1-1 | NA | TRBV29-1 | TGCAGCGTTGAAAACCCGAAAGGTCTGAACACTGAAGCTTTCTTT | CSVENPKGLNTEAFF
NA | TRBJ1-1 | many | TRBV5-8 | TGTGCCAGCAGCCTGCCACCCCAGGGAATGAACACTGAAGCTTTCTTT | CASSLPPQGMNTEAFF
NA | TRBJ1-3 | many | TRBV18 | TGTGCCAGCTCACCACCGGCGGAGAGGATAGCAAACACCATATATTTT | CASSPPAERIANTIYF
NA | TRBJ2-3 | few | TRBV28 | TGTGCCAGCAGCTCTAGGCTGTCAGGCACAGATACGCAGTATTTT | CASSSRLSGTDTQYF
NA | TRBJ1-1 | many | TRBV7-9 | TGTGCCAGCAGACCCAGGGAGGTTGAAGCTTTCTTT | CASRPREVEAFF
NA | TRBJ2-6 | NA | TRBV9 | TGTGCCAGCAGCGTAGGAGACACCAACGTCCTGACTTTC | CASSVGDTNVLTF
NA | TRBJ1-6 | few | TRBV7-2 | TGTGCCAGCAGCTTCCGGCCTAGCTCCTATAATTCACCCCTCCACTTT | CASSFRPSSYNSPLHF
TRBD2 | TRBJ2-1 | many | TRBV14 | TGTGCCAGCAGCGCCGCTAGCGGACTTTACAATGAGCAGTTCTTC | CASSAASGLYNEQFF
TRBD2 | TRBJ2-7 | medium-sized | TRBV11-2 | TGTGCCAGCAGTATCATAGCGGGGGCGCCTGAGGCCTACGAGCAGTACTTC | CASSIIAGAPEAYEQYF
NA | TRBJ1-2 | few | TRBV19 | TGTGCCAGTAGTATGAGCTACGTGCCGGTCTACACCTTC | CASSMSYVPVYTF
TRBD1 | TRBJ1-4 | NA | TRBV24-1 | TGTGCCACCAGTGATCCGGGGACAGGGGATGAAAAACTGTTTTTT | CATSDPGTGDEKLFF
TRBD2 | TRBJ2-1 | NA | TRBV6-2/TRBV6-3 | TGTGCCAGCAGTTACTTACTAGCGGTACCCAAGCGGGGTGAGCAGTTCTTC | CASSYLLAVPKRGEQFF
TRBD2 | TRBJ2-3 | many | TRBV20-1 | TGCAGTGCTAGTGTGCCTAGCGGTCCTAGCACAGATACGCAGTATTTT | CSASVPSGPSTDTQYF
NA | TRBJ1-1 | many | TRBV7-6 | TGTGCCAGCAGCTTAGAGCAGGTCACTCAATTCTCAAGTACTGAAGCTTTCTTT | CASSLEQVTQFSSTEAFF